The 20 T cell receptor beta chains presented below share a single source sample, sequenced in a study of response to subunit inactivated influenza vaccine. TCRdb processed the RT-PCR reads anew with MiXCR; each CDR3 protein has one entry. The sample carries about 500,000 distinct CDR3 sequences, 16% recorded once. Sequenced here: CD4+ T cells sorted from PBMCs, sampled about 23 months after vaccination. The source of these receptors is a man in his fifties or sixties who received an inactivated influenza vaccine.

The sample holds a few counts of this clonotype. The J gene is TRBJ1-2, the V gene TRBV11-2; 11 nucleotides align to TRBD1. The CDR3 consists of 15 residues. With 5 bases clipped from V and 3 bases from J, the junction kept 5 bases outside the gene matches. Germline V gives CDR1 SGHAT, CDR2 FQNNGV. Written as DNA, the CDR3 is TGTGCCAGCAGCCAACCGGGACAGGGGGACTATGGCTACACCTTC. It specifies CASSQPGQGDYGYTF.

The J gene is TRBJ1-5, the V gene TRBV20-1, with D tentatively TRBD1 (5 bases). This CDR3 comprises 12 residues. Trimming stripped 7 bases from V and 5 bases from J, with 12 bases between. Germline V gives CDR1 DFQATT, CDR2 SNEGSKA (reference sequence). The CDR3 protein is CSVSGWDQPQHF. CDR3 nucleotide sequence: TGCAGTGTTTCAGGGTGGGATCAGCCCCAGCATTTT.

The chain links TRBV6-5 to TRBJ1-1; D gene ambiguous. This CDR3 has 11 residues. V shed 7 bases and J shed 6 bases, with 9 bases lying between them. In germline, CDR1 is MNHEY, CDR2 SVGAGI. CDR3 DNA: TGTGCCAGCACAAACGGAGCTGAAGCTTTCTTT. Encoded protein: CASTNGAEAFF.

V and J are TRBV6-1 and TRBJ2-1; D is unresolved. This CDR3 region has 16 residues. Between the trimmed V and J ends, which lost 0 bases and 1 base, there was a span of 10 bases. Germline loops: CDR1 MNHNS, CDR2 SASEGT. CDR3 residues: CASSEAVMGSYNEQFF. Written as DNA, the CDR3 is TGTGCCAGCAGTGAAGCCGTCATGGGGTCCTACAATGAGCAGTTCTTC.

The V gene is TRBV5-1, the J gene TRBJ2-2; 12 nucleotides match TRBD2. CDR1 and CDR2 (germline): SGHRS, YFSETQ. V dropped 3 bases and J dropped 5; count of bases not matched to a gene: 2. The CDR3 length is 15 residues. Written as DNA, the CDR3 is TGCGCCAGCAGCTCCGGGACTAGCGGGACCGGGGAGCTGTTTTTT. This codes for CASSSGTSGTGELFF.

This clonotype was observed a handful of times. The chain is built from TRBV5-6 and TRBJ2-2, with TRBD2 as a possible D gene (5 bases). This CDR3 has 16 amino acids. Germline values: CDR1 SGHDT, CDR2 YYEEEE. Trimming cost V 1 base and J 5 bases, with 15 bases left between them. The CDR3 sequence is CASSLIGESMTGELFF. DNA for the CDR3: TGTGCCAGCAGCTTGATCGGGGAAAGTATGACCGGGGAGCTGTTTTTT.

The CDR3 sequence: CASTNNYGYTF. Written as DNA, the CDR3 is TGTGCCAGCACTAACAACTATGGCTACACCTTC. V usage is TRBV2 and J usage is TRBJ1-2; no clear D gene. CDR1 SNHLY and CDR2 FYNNEI come from the germline V gene. V lost 7 bases to trimming and J lost 2 bases, with 5 bases between them. The CDR3 is 11 amino acids.

The rearrangement uses TRBV9 and TRBJ1-5; D gene uncertain. The CDR3 totals 15 residues. The V end was cut by 0 bases, the J end by 6 bases, with 13 bases between. CDR1 is SGDLS and CDR2 is YYNGEE in the germline V gene. This chain's CDR3 is CASSVGVQPAQPQHF. CDR3 DNA sequence: TGTGCCAGCAGCGTAGGTGTCCAGCCGGCTCAGCCCCAGCATTTT. The full variable domain, with the rest looked up from reference TRBV9 and TRBJ1-5, is DSGVTQTPKHLITATGQRVTLRCSPRSGDLSVYWYQQSLDQGLQFLIQYYNGEERAKGNILERFSAQQFPDLHSELNLSSLELGDSALYFCASSVGVQPAQPQHFGDGTRLSIL.

This clonotype showed up just a few times. This sequence joins TRBV5-1 and TRBJ2-3; 9 nucleotides agree with TRBD1. V gave up 5 bases and J gave up 3 bases; unmatched junction bases: 4. CDR3 length equals 14 residues. Germline V gene lookup returns CDR1 SGHRS and CDR2 YFSETQ. Here the CDR3 DNA reads TGCGCCAGCAGGTCGGGACAGGGTACAGATACGCAGTATTTT. As protein: CASRSGQGTDTQYF.

A few counts support this clonotype. The chain has TRBV4-2 and TRBJ2-7; unclear D gene. V lost 0 bases and J lost 4, with 7 bases in between. Germline CDR1 is LGHNA and CDR2 is YNFKEQ. The CDR3 consists of 13 residues. The CDR3 loop reads CASSQESDYEQYF. The CDR3 coding sequence is TGTGCCAGCAGCCAAGAGTCGGATTACGAGCAGTACTTC.

This clonotype came up a few times. The rearrangement joins TRBV7-2 to TRBJ1-1, with D perhaps TRBD1 (5 bases). The CDR3 has 15 residues. CDR1 is SGHTA, CDR2 FQGNSA, per germline. The V and J ends lost 4 bases and 10 bases respectively, with 22 bases between them. CDR3 residues: CASSYLGLTPGRAFF. The DNA for the CDR3 is TGTGCCAGCAGCTACCTGGGACTTACACCAGGGAGAGCTTTCTTT.

The rearrangement links TRBV7-2 to TRBJ2-3; 8 bases are shared with TRBD2. Unmatched junction bases numbered 10, after V lost 5 bases and J lost 0 bases. CDR3 size: 17 residues. Germline V gene data show CDR1 as SGHTA and CDR2 as FQGNSA. The CDR3 protein is CASSGHGRGASTDTQYF. Here the CDR3 DNA reads TGTGCCAGCAGCGGCCATGGGCGGGGGGCTAGCACAGATACGCAGTATTTT.

Ten or more counts support this clonotype. V is TRBV9 and J is TRBJ2-5; the D gene is possibly TRBD2 (6 bases). The V gene's germline CDR1 is SGDLS and CDR2 YYNGEE. The CDR3 loop spans 13 amino acids. The germline V and J ends were trimmed by 3 bases and 3 bases, with 9 bases remaining between them. The DNA of the CDR3 is TGTGCCAGCAGCGCCGGGACTGAAGAGACCCAGTACTTC. It codes for CASSAGTEETQYF.

A few counts support this clonotype. The chain carries TRBV11-2 and TRBJ1-3; D uncertain. CDR1 and CDR2 (germline): SGHAT, FQNNGV. V was pared by 5 bases and J by 3 bases, with 17 bases between. The CDR3 sequence is 16 residues long. CDR3 DNA sequence: TGTGCCAGCAGCCTAGCTTGGGGTTTTTTTGGAAACACCATATATTTT. Translated: CASSLAWGFFGNTIYF.

This clonotype was seen a few times. The chain has TRBV6-1 and TRBJ1-5; the D is unclear. The V end was cut by 2 bases, the J end by 7 bases, with 9 bases between. This CDR3 has 13 residues. CDR1 is MNHNS, CDR2 SASEGT, per germline. For the CDR3, the DNA is TGTGCCAGCAGTGAATCTCCCCAGCAGCCCCAGCATTTT. The encoded protein is CASSESPQQPQHF.

The J gene is TRBJ2-2, the V gene TRBV10-3; 9 bases align to TRBD1. This CDR3 is built from 14 residues. V lost 10 bases, J lost 0 bases, and 3 bases stayed unmatched. Germline CDR1 and CDR2: ENHRY and SYGVKD. The CDR3 loop is CATRQGANTGELFF. The DNA for the CDR3 is TGTGCCACCAGACAGGGGGCGAACACCGGGGAGCTGTTTTTT.

The rearrangement links TRBV28 to TRBJ2-1, with D perhaps TRBD1 or TRBD2 (7 bases each). Germline CDR1 reads MDHEN; CDR2 reads SYDVKM. The length of the CDR3 is 15 residues. The V end lost 3 bases, the J end lost 9 bases, and 18 bases lay between the germline ends. CDR3 residues: CASSFGATGRGEQFF. In DNA, the CDR3 is TGTGCCAGCAGTTTTGGGGCGACAGGGAGGGGTGAGCAGTTCTTC. The complete variable domain, with remaining parts taken from reference TRBV28 and TRBJ2-1, reads DVKVTQSSRYLVKRTGEKVFLECVQDMDHENMFWYRQDPGLGLRLIYFSYDVKMKEKGDIPEGYSVSREKKERFSLILESASTNQTSMYLCASSFGATGRGEQFFGPGTRLTVL.

This clonotype showed up just once. The chain links TRBV4-1 to TRBJ2-2; the D gene could be TRBD1 or TRBD2 (5 bases each). Germline lookup yields CDR1 MGHRA and CDR2 YSYEKL. V lost 3 bases, J lost 6 bases, and 20 bases lay in between. This CDR3 spans 17 amino acids. The CDR3, as DNA: TGCGCCAGCAGCCAGGAGAACCCGGGGCCACGGGCCGGGGAGCTGTTTTTT. Amino acid sequence: CASSQENPGPRAGELFF.

The chain couples TRBV5-6 to TRBJ1-1, with D unclear. The V and J ends lost 4 bases and 1 base respectively, with 8 bases between them. From germline, CDR1 is SGHDT and CDR2 YYEEEE. The CDR3 is 13 amino acids. In DNA form, the CDR3 reads TGTGCCAGCAGCGACGACACGAACACTGAAGCTTTCTTT. Amino acids: CASSDDTNTEAFF.

Concerning this clonotype itself: An end of the junction does not agree with germline; a read error may underlie this. The chain combines TRBV19 with TRBJ2-7; 9 bases map to TRBD2. The CDR3 is 13 amino acids. The germline V gene encodes CDR1 LNHDA and CDR2 SQIVND (reference sequence). In nucleotides, the CDR3 is TGTGCCAGTAGTGGTTCGGCTAGCGGGGCCGCTGACTTC. The encoded protein is CASSGSASGAADF.